The subject of this entry is one T cell receptor beta chain. This record belongs to a study of Ad26.COV2.S vaccination and SARS-CoV-2 variants. Profiled with immunoSEQ multiplex PCR; TCRdb holds only in-frame clones, not every one. This table has some 460,000 clones, 70% to 90% appearing once. Germline CDR1 is MRHNA and CDR2 is SNTAGT. V trimming: 5 bases; J trimming: 0 bases; junction bases outside the gene matches: 7. The CDR3 covers 17 residues. The treatment is: approximately 18 received Ad26.COV2.S at low or high dose, single or two shots; 5 received placebo; per-sample allocation not given. The investigators took samples on day 63 after the first vaccine or placebo injection.

The sequence was obtained from a person between 18 and 65 years old who received the Ad26.COV2.S COVID-19 vaccine or a placebo. This material consisted of peripheral blood, taken in a trial of Ad26.COV2.S vaccine versus placebo. V and J are TRBV6-4 and TRBJ2-2; TRBD1 aligns across 9 bases. The CDR3 protein is CASSLHGTGPNTGELFF. For the CDR3, the DNA is TGTGCCAGCAGTCTCCATGGGACAGGGCCGAACACCGGGGAGCTGTTTTTT.